The source of this T cell receptor beta chain is a study of blood T cells in healthy people across ages (dated by TCRdb to the mid-2010s). General notes on the study: In model experiments, template switching captured roughly one uniquely barcoded TCR beta cDNA molecule for every two T cells. The study measured age-related changes in TCR beta repertoire diversity using deep sequencing normalized with unique cDNA molecular identifiers. Four age groups were formed from the donors: young (average roughly 16 years), middle-aged (approximately 40), aged (more than 55) and long-lived (about 80). To avoid experimental bias, donors of different ages were randomly spread across the sequencing lanes. The study analyzed two additional independent replicas of 1 million unique cDNA reads from the same blood draw for two donors, one aged 18 to 29 and one aged 80 or older. Results the study describes overall, beyond this receptor: Compared with the aged group, more naive CD4+ T cells, fewer expanded clones and increased TCR diversity were shown by the long-lived group, suggesting age selection. As age increased, observed TCR beta diversity per million T cells dropped in a roughly linear way, and a significant reduction was already evident by age 40. Observed TCR beta diversity correlated strongly with the percentage of naive T cells measured by flow cytometry. Bulk unsorted PBMC profiling prevented conclusive comparison of naive and antigen-experienced compartments. Because the CMV infection status of the donors was unknown, age-related changes in expanded clonotypes may potentially have been confounded. Total diversity estimates from one million sequenced T cells were considered lower bounds and underestimates.

The approximately 40 donors, aged roughly 6 to 90 years, were systemically healthy Caucasian individuals from Russia. Ten milliliters of peripheral blood were drawn from each donor into EDTA-treated Vacutainer tubes. Ficoll-Paque density-gradient centrifugation was used to isolate PBMCs, with at least 6.5 million per sample. Total RNA was extracted from PBMCs with Trizol reagent, with at least 5.5 micrograms obtained per sample. Naive CD45RAhigh/CD27high T cell percentages were measured by flow cytometry on a PBMC aliquot from every donor. As for this clonotype: Its antigen is not yet known. No much larger clonotype is one base removed from it; base qualities were not supplied.

The germline V gene (reference sequence) supplies CDR1 LGHDT and CDR2 YNNKEL. V lost 1 base and J lost 5 bases, and the count of bases not matched to a germline gene is 7. CDR3 length: 16 amino acids, cysteine to phenylalanine. This entry keeps only the CDR3 DNA: 48 bases, framed from base 1. The library was produced with 5' RACE. TCRdb names Illumina HiSeq 2500 as the instrument used. A second PCR of roughly 6 to 12 cycles was run with a J-beta primer mix and a sample-barcoded 5' primer. A unique molecular identifier was introduced onto each TCR beta cDNA molecule by a template-switch 5' adaptor carrying 12 random nucleotides. At least 2.5 million CDR3-containing paired-end reads were obtained from each sample. The Mint cDNA synthesis kit, primed by a TRBC-specific oligonucleotide, was used to synthesize first-strand cDNA from all RNA. All cDNA was treated with uracil-DNA glycosylase and then went through a first 18-cycle PCR with the universal primers M1SS and BC2_uni_R. The authors' pipeline ran thus. For normalization, 1 million high-quality reads, each with a distinct molecular identifier, were randomly selected from each sample. Reads with shared molecular identifiers were discarded instead of being binned into consensus sequences. CDR3 identification, clonotype clustering and error correction used MiTCR with a Q25 quality threshold and the strictest error-elimination algorithm. A nonparametric unseen species model with Euler transformation was used to estimate lower-bound total TCR beta diversity. TCRdb reprocessed the public reads (quality trimming at Q25 with fastp, clone calling with MiXCR) and kept in-frame beta chains. Entries are consolidated by CDR3 protein sequence, retaining the most common genes and DNA. The V and J calls were determined by TCRdb, not by the authors. This sample is represented by fewer than 950,000 distinct CDR3 sequences; less than 70% of them were singletons. About 42% of the sample comes from the top ten.

The V and J genes are TRBV3-1 and TRBJ2-5, with 10 bases aligning to TRBD1. Sequenced material: blood. The clonotype was recovered from a man older than 75 in good health. The DNA sequence is as follows: TGTGCCAGCAGCCAAGGAGGGACAGGGGAAGGGGAGACCCAGTACTTC. The encoded protein is CASSQGGTGEGETQYF.